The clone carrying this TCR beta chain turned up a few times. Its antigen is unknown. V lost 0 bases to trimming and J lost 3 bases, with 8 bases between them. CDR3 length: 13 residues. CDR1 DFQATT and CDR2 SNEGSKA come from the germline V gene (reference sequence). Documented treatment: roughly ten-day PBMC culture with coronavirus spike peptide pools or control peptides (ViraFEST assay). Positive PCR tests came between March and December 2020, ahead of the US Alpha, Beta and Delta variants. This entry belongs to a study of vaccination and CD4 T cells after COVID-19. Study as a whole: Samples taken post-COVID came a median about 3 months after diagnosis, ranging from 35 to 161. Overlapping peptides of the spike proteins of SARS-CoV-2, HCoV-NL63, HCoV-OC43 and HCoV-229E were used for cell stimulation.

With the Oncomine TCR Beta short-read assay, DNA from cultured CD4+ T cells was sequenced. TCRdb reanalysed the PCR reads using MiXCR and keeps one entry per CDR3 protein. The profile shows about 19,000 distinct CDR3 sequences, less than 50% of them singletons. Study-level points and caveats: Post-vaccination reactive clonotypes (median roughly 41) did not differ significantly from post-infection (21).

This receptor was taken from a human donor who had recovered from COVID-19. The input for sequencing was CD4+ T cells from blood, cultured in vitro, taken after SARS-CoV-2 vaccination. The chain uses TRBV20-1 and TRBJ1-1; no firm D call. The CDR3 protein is CSARDQPYTEAFF. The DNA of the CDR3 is TGCAGTGCTAGAGATCAGCCCTACACTGAAGCTTTCTTT.